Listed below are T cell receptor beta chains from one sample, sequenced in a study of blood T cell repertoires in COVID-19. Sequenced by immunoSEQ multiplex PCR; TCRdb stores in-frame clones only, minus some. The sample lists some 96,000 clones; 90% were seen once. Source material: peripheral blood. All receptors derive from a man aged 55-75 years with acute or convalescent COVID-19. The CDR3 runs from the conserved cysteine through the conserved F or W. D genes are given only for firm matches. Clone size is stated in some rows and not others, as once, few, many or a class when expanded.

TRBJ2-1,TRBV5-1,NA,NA,TGCGCCAGCAGCTCCGCCGGGAGCGGTTTATCCTACAATGAGCAGTTCTTC,CASSSAGSGLSYNEQFF
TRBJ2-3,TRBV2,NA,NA,TGTGCCAGCACCTGGTCAGGGCAAGAAAACACAGATACGCAGTATTTT,CASTWSGQENTDTQYF
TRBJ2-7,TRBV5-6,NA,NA,TGTGCCAGCAGCTTGATTGACAGAGCCTACGAGCAGTACTTC,CASSLIDRAYEQYF
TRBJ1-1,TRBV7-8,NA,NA,TGTGCCAGCAGCTTGAGGTTGGGCACTGAAGCTTTCTTT,CASSLRLGTEAFF
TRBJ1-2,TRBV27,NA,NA,TGTGCCAGCAGTTCGAAACGGAACTATGGCTACACCTTC,CASSSKRNYGYTF
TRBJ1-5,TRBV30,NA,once,TGTGCCTGGAGTCCCGGGGGATATAGCAATCAGCCCCAGCATTTT,CAWSPGGYSNQPQHF
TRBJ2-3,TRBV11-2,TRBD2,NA,TGTGCCAGCAGCTATGGGACTAGAGCAGATACGCAGTATTTT,CASSYGTRADTQYF
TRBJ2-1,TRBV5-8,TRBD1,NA,TGTGCCAGCAGCTCGGACAGGACCCGATACTACAATGAGCAGTTCTTC,CASSSDRTRYYNEQFF
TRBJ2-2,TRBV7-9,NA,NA,TGTGCCAGCAGCTTAGTTTATCCAGGGCCCCCTGCGAACACCGGGGAGCTGTTTTTT,CASSLVYPGPPANTGELFF
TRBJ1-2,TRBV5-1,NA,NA,TGCGCCAGCAGCTTGGACGGGGTCAGGCGTGGCTACACCTTC,CASSLDGVRRGYTF
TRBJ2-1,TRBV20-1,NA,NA,TGCAGTGCTAGTGATAGTGGGGGGGCTCGGGATGAGCAGTTCTTC,CSASDSGGARDEQFF
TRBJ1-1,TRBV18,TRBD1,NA,TGTGCCAGCTCACCGCTATCAGGGGGGCGGGTTGAAGCTTTCTTT,CASSPLSGGRVEAFF
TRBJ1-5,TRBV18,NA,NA,TGTGCCAGCTCACCGGACACCGGCAATCAGCCCCAGCATTTT,CASSPDTGNQPQHF
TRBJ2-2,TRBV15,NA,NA,TGTGCCACCAGCAGAGATCCGACCGGGGAGCTGTTTTTT,CATSRDPTGELFF
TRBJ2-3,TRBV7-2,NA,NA,TGTGCCAGCAGCTTGGCCGATACGCAGTATTTT,CASSLADTQYF
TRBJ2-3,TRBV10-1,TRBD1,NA,TGCGCCAGCAGCCAAGACAGGGGCACAGATACGCAGTATTTT,CASSQDRGTDTQYF
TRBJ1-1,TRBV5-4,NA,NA,TGTGCCAGCAGCCCGGGCCGGGGGGCGTTGAACACTGAAGCTTTCTTT,CASSPGRGALNTEAFF
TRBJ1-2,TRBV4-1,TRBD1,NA,TGCGCCAGCAGCCACCCGACAGGGGGCTCTTATGGCTACACCTTC,CASSHPTGGSYGYTF
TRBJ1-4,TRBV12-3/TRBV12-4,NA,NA,TGTGCCAGCAGTCCGAGAGGGAGAAAACTGTTTTTT,CASSPRGRKLFF
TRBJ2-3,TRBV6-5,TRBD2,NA,TGTGCCACGAAGACCGGGGGGGCCGGGAATACGCAGTATTTT,CATKTGGAGNTQYF
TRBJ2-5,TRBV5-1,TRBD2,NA,TGCGCCAGCAGCAGCCGGGGTAGCGGGTACCAAGAGACCCAGTACTTC,CASSSRGSGYQETQYF
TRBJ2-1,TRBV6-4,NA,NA,TGTGCCAGCAGTGACTTGTACAGCTCATCCTACAATGAGCAGTTCTTC,CASSDLYSSSYNEQFF
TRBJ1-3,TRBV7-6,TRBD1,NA,TGTGCCAGCAGCCCGCAGACAGGGGGCGGAAACACCATATATTTT,CASSPQTGGGNTIYF
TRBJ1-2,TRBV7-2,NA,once,TGTGCCAGCAGCTTAGGGCCGACTAACTATGGCTACACCTTC,CASSLGPTNYGYTF
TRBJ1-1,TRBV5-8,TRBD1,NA,TGTGCCAGCTCAACAGGGGAAGGCGACACTGAAGCTTTCTTT,CASSTGEGDTEAFF
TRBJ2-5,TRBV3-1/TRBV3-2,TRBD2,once,TGTGCCAGCAGCCCACTCCCCATAGCGGGGGGGCAGTCACGGAAAGAGACCCAGTACTTC,CASSPLPIAGGQSRKETQYF
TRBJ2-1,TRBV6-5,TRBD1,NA,TGTGCCGTGGCCGTTAGTGGGACAGGGGGTAATGAGCAGTTCTTC,CAVAVSGTGGNEQFF
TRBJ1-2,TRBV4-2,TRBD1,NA,TGTGCCAGCAGCCAAGATTGGAGAGTCGGGACAGGGGCACGAGCTAACTATGGCTACACCTTC,CASSQDWRVGTGARANYGYTF
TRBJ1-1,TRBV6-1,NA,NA,TGTGCCAGCAGTGAAGCATCTACGGTTTACGTTGAAGCTTTCTTT,CASSEASTVYVEAFF
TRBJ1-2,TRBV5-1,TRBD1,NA,TGCGCCAGCAGCGGGACAGGGGAGAATGGCTACACCTTC,CASSGTGENGYTF
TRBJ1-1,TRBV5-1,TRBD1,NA,TGCGCCAGCAGCTACGACAGGGGTCGGACTGAAGCTTTCTTT,CASSYDRGRTEAFF
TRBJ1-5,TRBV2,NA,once,TGTGCCAGCAGTGGACGGTCGGAGGGGAGCAATCAGCCCCAGCATTTT,CASSGRSEGSNQPQHF
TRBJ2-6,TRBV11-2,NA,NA,TGTGCCAGCAGCCGGGTCGCTGGGGCCAACGTCCTGACTTTC,CASSRVAGANVLTF
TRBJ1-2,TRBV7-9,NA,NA,TGTGCCAGCAGCTTGGGAGGGGCCTACTATGGCTACACCTTC,CASSLGGAYYGYTF
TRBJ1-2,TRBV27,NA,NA,TGTGCCAGCAGTTTATCGATTAGCTATGGCTACACCTTC,CASSLSISYGYTF
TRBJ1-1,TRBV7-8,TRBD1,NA,TGTGCCAGCAGCGCGGACAGGACCACTGAAGCTTTCTTT,CASSADRTTEAFF
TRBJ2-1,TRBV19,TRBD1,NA,TGTGCCAGTAGCCTGGGGCAGGGGGCAAGTATTTTCTACAATGAGCAGTTCTTC,CASSLGQGASIFYNEQFF
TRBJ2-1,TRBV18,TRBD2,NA,TGTGCCAGCTCACCATACACATCTGGGGGGGAGAATGAGCAGTTCTTC,CASSPYTSGGENEQFF
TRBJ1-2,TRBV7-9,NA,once,TGTGCCAGCAGCTTAGGAGGGGGCTACACCTTC,CASSLGGGYTF
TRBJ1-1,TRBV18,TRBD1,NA,TGTGCCAGCTCACAACGGGACAGGGAGGCTTTCTTT,CASSQRDREAFF
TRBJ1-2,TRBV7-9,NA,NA,TGTGCCAGCAGGTCCGGCAGCTTACCCGGGGGCTACACCTTC,CASRSGSLPGGYTF
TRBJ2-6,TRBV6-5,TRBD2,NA,TGTGCCAGCATTCTACTAGCGCGGGGGGCCAACGTCCTGACTTTC,CASILLARGANVLTF